The text below deals with one T cell receptor (beta chain). Its antigen is still unknown. This record belongs to a study of T cell responses to AZD1222 COVID-19 vaccine. TCRdb keeps only in-frame clones here, not all; method: immunoSEQ multiplex PCR. The sample includes approximately 140,000 clones, around 93% of them seen just once. Germline CDR1 reads SGHRS; CDR2 reads YFSETQ. The CDR3 extends over 14 amino acids. V lost 7 bases and J lost 3; bases outside the gene matches: 2. Findings and limits, study-wide: Spike-specific TCR repertoires showed rising breadth and depth after two AZD1222 doses. Vaccine-associated CD4 TCRs spanned spike, dominant at 160-218 and 743-854. It should be noted that donors were predominantly white British and more often female, and clonal diversity was possibly underestimated. Close to half of all spike-specific TCRs reportedly target regions of the variants that are unmutated.

V and J are TRBV5-1 and TRBJ2-5; TRBD2 aligns across 14 bases. Sequenced here: peripheral blood, sampled on day 0 of AZD1222 vaccination. This TCR derives from an adult in good health. The CDR3 spells CASGGLAGEETQYF. Here the CDR3 DNA reads TGCGCCAGCGGGGGACTAGCGGGAGAAGAGACCCAGTACTTC.